This TCR beta chain is drawn from a study of cytomegalovirus exposure and HLA in healthy donors. Background on the study: Genotyping of 430 or so donors showed that over 65% belonged to the Caucasian-associated ancestry cluster.

Both 60 Vbeta primers and 13 Jbeta primers went into the PCR. Profiling relied on immunoSEQ multiplex PCR, and the TCRdb table lists in-frame clones only, not all of them. The repertoire holds 110,000 to 150,000 clones, with 77% as singletons. The sample taken for sequencing was PBMCs. The origin of this receptor is a male donor in good health and CMV-seronegative.

The CDR3 coding sequence is TGTGCCAGCATTGGGGGCCCAAGGAAGACCCAGTACTTC. Translated, it gives CASIGGPRKTQYF. The chain couples TRBV6-5 to TRBJ2-5; perhaps TRBD1 as D (6 bases). Deletions cut 7 bases from V and 6 bases from J, with 15 bases between. Germline lookup yields CDR1 MNHEY and CDR2 SVGAGI. This CDR3 has 13 residues.